The clone carrying this T cell receptor beta chain was seen ten or more times. The antigen remains unidentified. This entry belongs to a study of T cell repertoires in cytomegalovirus infection. Study as a whole: Public TCR beta signatures indicated both CMV infection and matching HLA type. Study-wide findings and caveats: Predominance within the ex vivo response was attributable to HLA-C-restricted CMV-specific TCR beta clonotypes. Identification of carriers of CMV plus the relevant HLA was achieved through cumulative public TCR beta family frequency.

The CDR3 consists of 16 residues. Trimming stripped 5 bases from V and 2 bases from J, with 18 bases between. Germline loops: CDR1 SGHAT, CDR2 FQNNGV. TCRdb fed the reads into MiXCR, producing one record per CDR3 protein. There are 250,000 to 300,000 distinct CDR3 sequences in the sample; about a quarter occur only once, and more than 11% lies in the top ten. The TCR originated in a human donor in good health (CMV status not recorded). Some clones in this sample may be carry-over from other donors' samples. This chain links TRBV11-2 with TRBJ2-5; a possible D gene is TRBD2 (5 bases). Material: PBMCs. Written as DNA, the CDR3 is TGTGCCAGCAGCAGGCGGGCCGGGCTACCACAAGAGACCCAGTACTTC. The encoded protein is CASSRRAGLPQETQYF.